The 22 T cell receptor beta chains given below trace back to one sample, sequenced in a study of cytomegalovirus exposure and HLA in healthy donors. The PCR employed 60 Vbeta primers together with 13 Jbeta primers. The protocol was immunoSEQ multiplex PCR, while the TCRdb copy is restricted to in-frame clones and leaves out a portion. The sample lists around 210,000 clones, more than 70% occurring once. Material: PBMCs. The receptors come from a boy between 10 and 17 years old in good health and CMV-seronegative.

The chain links TRBV15 to TRBJ2-7; the match to TRBD2 covers 8 bases. The CDR3 runs 16 residues. V was clipped by 0 bases and J by 3 bases; unmatched bases: 7. Germline CDR1 LNHNV, CDR2 YYDKDF (reference sequence). Written as DNA, the CDR3 is TGTGCCACCAGCAGAGAGGCACTAGCGGAGCACTACGAGCAGTACTTC. Translation gives CATSREALAEHYEQYF.

The rearrangement uses TRBV5-1 and TRBJ2-7; 8 bases are a match to TRBD1. Germline lookup yields CDR1 SGHRS and CDR2 YFSETQ. The trim removed 4 bases at V and 2 bases at J, leaving 11 bases unmatched. The CDR3 extends over 16 amino acids. The CDR3 region is CASSMNSDRATYEQYF. Here the CDR3 DNA reads TGCGCCAGCAGCATGAATTCGGACAGGGCTACCTACGAGCAGTACTTC. The whole variable domain, remainder taken from reference TRBV5-1 and TRBJ2-7, is KAGVTQTPRYLIKTRGQQVTLSCSPISGHRSVSWYQQTPGQGLQFLFEYFSETQRNKGNFPGRFSGRQFSNSRSEMNVSTLELGDSALYLCASSMNSDRATYEQYFGPGTRLTVT.

This clone has a single count. The chain has TRBV19 and TRBJ2-5; 8 bases map to TRBD2. This CDR3 region has 15 residues. J lost 5 bases, V lost 9 bases, and 14 bases had no gene match. Germline V CDR1 and CDR2: LNHDA, SQIVND (reference sequence). CDR3: CASTLGLDVSETQYF. CDR3 nucleotide sequence: TGTGCCAGCACGTTGGGACTAGATGTTTCGGAGACCCAGTACTTC.

The rearrangement joins TRBV13 to TRBJ2-1; 7 bases align to TRBD2. There are 14 residues in the CDR3. The V and J ends lost 5 bases and 2 bases, in that order; junction bases with no gene match: 3. In germline, CDR1 is PRHDT, CDR2 FYEKMQ (reference sequence). As DNA, the CDR3 is TGTGCCAGCAGCCGGGACTACGCCTACAATGAGCAGTTCTTC. It is translated as CASSRDYAYNEQFF.

This chain uses TRBV5-1 with TRBJ2-7; maybe TRBD2 (6 bases). This CDR3 is 14 amino acids long. CDR1 SGHRS and CDR2 YFSETQ come from the germline V gene. V dropped 1 base and J dropped 4 bases, with 12 bases sitting between them. The CDR3 nucleotides are TGCGCCAGCAGCTTGCTGACTAGTAGGTACGAGCAGTACTTC. Protein: CASSLLTSRYEQYF.

The V gene is TRBV11-2, the J gene TRBJ1-2; the match to TRBD1 covers 7 bases. This CDR3 is 13 amino acids long. CDR1 is SGHAT and CDR2 is FQNNGV in the germline V gene. The V gene end was trimmed by 0 bases and the J gene end by 7 bases; junction bases not matched to a gene: 2. The CDR3 here is CASSLDRGSGYTF. The CDR3, as DNA: TGTGCCAGCAGCTTAGACAGGGGGTCTGGCTACACCTTC.

V gene TRBV6-5 combines with J gene TRBJ1-6; the D gene is possibly TRBD1 (5 bases). Germline CDR1 is MNHEY and CDR2 is SVGAGI. Trimming cost V 2 bases and J 6 bases, with 8 bases left between them. The CDR3 is made up of 14 amino acids. CDR3 in DNA: TGTGCCAGCAGTTACGCGCAGGGTAATTCACCCCTCCACTTT. The encoded protein is CASSYAQGNSPLHF.

The chain recombines TRBV5-1 with TRBJ2-1, with 7 bases matching TRBD1. The V and J ends lost 1 base and 6 bases, in that order; junction bases with no gene match: 4. CDR3 size: 14 residues. Germline CDR1 is SGHRS and CDR2 is YFSETQ. CDR3 region: CASSLTGTANEQFF. CDR3 bases: TGCGCCAGCAGCTTGACCGGGACAGCCAATGAGCAGTTCTTC.

V usage is TRBV9 and J usage is TRBJ2-1, with TRBD1 matching over 9 bases. This CDR3 is built from 13 residues. Germline CDR1 is SGDLS and CDR2 is YYNGEE. V was pared by 4 bases and J by 14 bases, with 10 bases of the junction left unmatched. The DNA for the CDR3 is TGTGCCAGCAGCAAATCGGGACAGGGAGAAAAGTTCTTC. This gives the protein CASSKSGQGEKFF.

The rearrangement uses TRBV4-2 and TRBJ1-3; D not resolved. This CDR3 is built from 16 residues. Trimming removed 0 bases at V and 3 bases at J, with 12 bases between. Germline V lookup: CDR1 LGHNA, CDR2 YNFKEQ. CDR3 residues: CASSQDSEGGGNTIYF. As DNA, the CDR3 is TGTGCCAGCAGCCAAGATAGCGAGGGAGGTGGAAACACCATATATTTT.

This clone has only one observation. J is TRBJ2-1 and V is TRBV4-2; 9 bases fit TRBD2. The ends lost 5 bases at V and 5 bases at J; junction bases unmatched: 10. The length of the CDR3 is 16 residues. Germline V lookup: CDR1 LGHNA, CDR2 YNFKEQ. This CDR3 reads CASSYGRVAGDNEQFF. The CDR3 DNA reads as TGTGCCAGCAGCTATGGGCGAGTAGCGGGGGACAATGAGCAGTTCTTC.

This clone has only one observation. The chain links TRBV14 to TRBJ2-3, with no clear D. V was pared by 0 bases and J by 0 bases, with 13 bases between. Germline assignment: CDR1 SGHDN and CDR2 FVKESK. The CDR3 is made up of 17 amino acids. The CDR3 loop reads CASSQDATVLSTDTQYF. CDR3 nucleotide sequence: TGTGCCAGCAGCCAAGATGCAACAGTCCTTAGCACAGATACGCAGTATTTT.

V usage is TRBV7-2 and J usage is TRBJ1-6; a possible D gene is TRBD1 (5 bases). CDR1 SGHTA and CDR2 FQGNSA come from the germline V gene. The CDR3 is 16 amino acids. Deletions cut 6 bases from V and 8 bases from J, with 20 bases between. CDR3 sequence reads: CASSVVWGERDSPLHF. The CDR3 DNA follows: TGTGCCAGCAGTGTAGTATGGGGGGAGAGGGATTCACCCCTCCACTTT.

This clone was found a few times. The chain uses TRBV27 and TRBJ1-2; D is perhaps TRBD1 (6 bases). This CDR3 has 17 residues. Germline lookup yields CDR1 MNHEY and CDR2 SMNVEV (reference sequence). Trimming took 0 bases from V and 5 from J, leaving 19 bases between them. This CDR3 is CASSLSTVWGTPYGYTF. CDR3 sequence (DNA): TGTGCCAGCAGTTTATCGACCGTGTGGGGGACACCTTATGGCTACACCTTC.

This clone was observed a few times. The chain has TRBV30 and TRBJ1-5; D is uncertain. The CDR3 has 13 residues. Germline V lookup: CDR1 GTSNPN, CDR2 SVGIG (reference sequence). Deletions cut 3 bases from V and 4 bases from J, with 10 bases between. CDR3 nucleotide sequence: TGTGCCTGGAGAGATCGAACAAATCAGCCCCAGCATTTT. Translation gives CAWRDRTNQPQHF.

This clone showed up just once. The rearrangement uses TRBV15 and TRBJ1-2; D possibly corresponds to TRBD1 (6 bases). From germline, CDR1 is LNHNV and CDR2 YYDKDF (reference sequence). Trimming cost V 3 bases and J 4 bases, with 12 bases left between them. The CDR3 runs to 14 residues. CDR3 coding DNA: TGTGCCACCAGCAGCGGACAGAACCCCTATGGCTACACCTTC. Translation: CATSSGQNPYGYTF.

The J gene is TRBJ2-7, the V gene TRBV11-2; D possibly corresponds to TRBD2 (6 bases). This CDR3 has 15 amino acids. V was cut by 1 base and J by 2 bases, with 12 bases left in between. Germline V gene lookup returns CDR1 SGHAT and CDR2 FQNNGV. This CDR3 reads CASSLGGGVTYEQYF. The DNA for the CDR3 is TGTGCCAGCAGCTTAGGTGGAGGGGTTACCTACGAGCAGTACTTC.

The chain joins TRBV15 to TRBJ1-5; D is undetermined. Germline CDR1 and CDR2: LNHNV and YYDKDF (reference sequence). V lost 5 bases to trimming and J lost 4 bases, with 9 bases between them. The CDR3 contains 13 residues. CDR3 amino acids: CATSSGSNQPQHF. For the CDR3, the DNA is TGTGCCACCAGCTCTGGGAGTAATCAGCCCCAGCATTTT.

The chain employs TRBV5-1 and TRBJ1-5, with TRBD1 as a possible D gene (6 bases). Germline CDR1 SGHRS, CDR2 YFSETQ. The CDR3 is 16 amino acids. V lost 4 bases, J lost 0 bases, and 14 bases lay in between. The CDR3 reads CASSVGQFNSNQPQHF. CDR3 DNA sequence: TGCGCCAGCAGCGTAGGACAGTTCAATAGCAATCAGCCCCAGCATTTT.

The chain carries TRBV9 and TRBJ2-2, with D possibly TRBD1 on 5 matching bases. Germline CDR1 and CDR2: SGDLS and YYNGEE. This CDR3 has 15 residues. Trimming cost V 1 base and J 2 bases, with 9 bases left between them. The chain's CDR3 is CASSVRDSNTGELFF. The CDR3 DNA reads as TGTGCCAGCAGCGTAAGAGACAGTAACACCGGGGAGCTGTTTTTT.

The J gene is TRBJ2-1, the V gene TRBV11-2; 12 bases align to TRBD2. CDR1 and CDR2 from the germline V gene are SGHAT and FQNNGV. This CDR3 spans 17 amino acids. Trimming cost V 2 bases and J 7 bases; bases outside gene matches: 9. The CDR3 spells CASSLWFLAGGGNEQFF. The CDR3 DNA sequence: TGTGCCAGCAGCTTATGGTTTCTAGCGGGAGGGGGTAATGAGCAGTTCTTC.

The genes are TRBV29-1 and TRBJ1-2; D uncertain. This CDR3 region has 13 residues. Trimming removed 7 bases from V and 1 base from J, with 13 bases in between. Germline lookup yields CDR1 SQVTM and CDR2 ANQGSEA. This CDR3 is CSDLQTNNYGYTF. The CDR3 nucleotides are TGCAGCGATTTACAGACGAATAACTATGGCTACACCTTC.